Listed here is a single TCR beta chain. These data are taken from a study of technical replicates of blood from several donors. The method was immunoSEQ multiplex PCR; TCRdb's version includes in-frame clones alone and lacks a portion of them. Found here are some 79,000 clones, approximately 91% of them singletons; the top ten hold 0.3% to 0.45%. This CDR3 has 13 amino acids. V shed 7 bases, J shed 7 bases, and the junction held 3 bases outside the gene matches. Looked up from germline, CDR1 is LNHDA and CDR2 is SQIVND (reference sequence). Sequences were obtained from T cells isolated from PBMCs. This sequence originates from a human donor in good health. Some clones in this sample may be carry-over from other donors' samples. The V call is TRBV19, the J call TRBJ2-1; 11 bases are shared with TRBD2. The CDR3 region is CASKASGRNEQFF. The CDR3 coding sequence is TGTGCCAGTAAGGCTAGCGGGAGGAATGAGCAGTTCTTC. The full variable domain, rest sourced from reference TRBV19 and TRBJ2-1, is DGGITQSPKYLFRKEGQNVTLSCEQNLNHDAMYWYRQDPGQGLRLIYYSQIVNDFQKGDIAEGYSVSREKKESFPLTVTSAQKNPTAFYLCASKASGRNEQFFGPGTRLTVL.